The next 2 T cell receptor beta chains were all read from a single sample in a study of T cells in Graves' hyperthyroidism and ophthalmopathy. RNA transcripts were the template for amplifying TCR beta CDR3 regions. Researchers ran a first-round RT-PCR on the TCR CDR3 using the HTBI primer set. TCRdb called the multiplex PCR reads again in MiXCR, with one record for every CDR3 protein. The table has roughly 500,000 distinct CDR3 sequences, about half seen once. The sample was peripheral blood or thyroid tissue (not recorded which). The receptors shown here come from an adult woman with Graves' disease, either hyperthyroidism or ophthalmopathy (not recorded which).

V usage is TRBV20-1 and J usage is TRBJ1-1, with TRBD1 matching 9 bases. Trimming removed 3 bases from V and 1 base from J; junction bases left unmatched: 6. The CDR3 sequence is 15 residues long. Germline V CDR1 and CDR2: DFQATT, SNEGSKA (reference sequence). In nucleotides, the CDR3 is TGCAGTGCTAGCGATGGGGGACAGGGGAACACTGAAGCTTTCTTT. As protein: CSASDGGQGNTEAFF.

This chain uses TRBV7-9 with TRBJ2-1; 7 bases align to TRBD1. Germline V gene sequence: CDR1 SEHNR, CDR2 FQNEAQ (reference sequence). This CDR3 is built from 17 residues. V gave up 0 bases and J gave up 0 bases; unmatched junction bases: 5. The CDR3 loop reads CASSLARGQDSYNEQFF. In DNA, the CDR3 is TGTGCCAGCAGCTTAGCGAGGGGGCAGGACTCCTACAATGAGCAGTTCTTC.